These T cell receptor beta chains were read from a single sample in a study of PD-1 blockade in classical Hodgkin lymphoma. Produced via immunoSEQ multiplex PCR; TCRdb's table is partial and in-frame only. The sample lists around 34,000 clones; around 80% were seen once. Material: peripheral blood mononuclear cells (PBMCs), obtained before the second cycle of nivolumab. The receptors come from a human donor with classical Hodgkin lymphoma. Both conserved end residues are part of each CDR3. D genes are given only for firm matches. Size is omitted from some rows. Given values are once, few, many or a class for expanded clones.

V	J	D	size	DNA	CDR3
TRBV19	TRBJ1-1	TRBD1	-	TGTGCCACCGGGACAGGGGTTAACACTGAAGCTTTCTTT	CATGTGVNTEAFF
TRBV29-1	TRBJ1-4	TRBD1	once	TGCAGCGCTGAATTCCGGGACAGGGTTAATGAAAAACTGTTTTTT	CSAEFRDRVNEKLFF
TRBV21-1	TRBJ2-7	-	-	TGTGCCAGCAGCAAAAACAGGGGGCGAGATCGGCAGTACTTC	CASSKNRGRDRQYF
TRBV30	TRBJ1-2	TRBD1	-	TGTGCCAACCGAGGACAGGGGTACGGCTACACCTTC	CANRGQGYGYTF
TRBV7-2	TRBJ2-3	-	few	TGTGCCAGCAGCCTAAATAACCCTAGCACAGATACGCAGTATTTT	CASSLNNPSTDTQYF
TRBV5-6	TRBJ1-2	-	-	TGTGCCAGCAGCTTCGGGACGGGGGGTAGTGGCTACACCTTC	CASSFGTGGSGYTF
TRBV6-4	TRBJ1-1	-	-	TGTGCCAGCACGAATGGCAGGGCTAGCCTCATGAACACTGAAGCTTTCTTT	CASTNGRASLMNTEAFF
TRBV7-2	TRBJ2-2	-	-	TGTGCCAGCAGCTTAGCCCGTGACTCAAGCGGGGAGCTGTTTTTT	CASSLARDSSGELFF
TRBV19	TRBJ1-1	-	once	TGTGCCAGTAGTTCAGGCCTCGCCTGGGGGACTGAAGCTTTCTTT	CASSSGLAWGTEAFF
TRBV4-1	TRBJ2-7	-	-	TGCGCCAGCAGCCCAGCCCCAGGACAGCCCTACGAGCAGTACTTC	CASSPAPGQPYEQYF
TRBV6-6	TRBJ2-2	TRBD1	few	TGTGCCAGCAGTTTTCAGAGACAGGGAGCCGGGGAGCTGTTTTTT	CASSFQRQGAGELFF
TRBV6-1	TRBJ1-1	TRBD1	-	TGTGCCAGCAGTGAGACGGGACAGACTGAAGCTTTCTTT	CASSETGQTEAFF
TRBV7-2	TRBJ2-7	TRBD1	-	TGTGCCAGCGCAACAGGGGCGTCCTACGAGCAGTACTTC	CASATGASYEQYF
TRBV2	TRBJ2-3	-	-	TGTGCCAGCAGATACAGAGAGCCCACAGATACGCAGTATTTT	CASRYREPTDTQYF
TRBV2	TRBJ1-6	-	medium-sized	TGTGCCAGCAGTGAAGGGTTAAAAAACTCACCCCTCCACTTT	CASSEGLKNSPLHF
TRBV6-5	TRBJ1-2	-	-	TGTGCCAGCAGTCCACAGCGCGCCGCCTATGGCTACACCTTC	CASSPQRAAYGYTF
TRBV5-1	TRBJ1-4	TRBD1	-	TGCGCCAGCAGCCCACGGACAGGAGGAGGTGAAAAACTGTTTTTT	CASSPRTGGGEKLFF
TRBV5-6	TRBJ1-2	-	-	TGTGCCAGCAGGGAGGGGGAGGGAGGCTACACCTTC	CASREGEGGYTF
TRBV13	TRBJ2-3	TRBD2	few	TGTGCCAGCAGCTTAACCCCCCGGCGGGGGGGCGGAGATACGCAGTATTTT	CASSLTPRRGGGDTQYF
TRBV11-2	TRBJ2-5	-	-	TGTGCCAGCAGTAAAGAGACCCAGTACTTC	CASSKETQYF
TRBV18	TRBJ1-1	-	once	TGTGCCAGCTCACCATGGACAAGTGGGAACACTGAAGCTTTCTTT	CASSPWTSGNTEAFF
TRBV2	TRBJ2-1	TRBD1	-	TGTGCCAGCAGTGAACTGGGTGGACAGGGGAAAAATGAGCAGTTCTTC	CASSELGGQGKNEQFF
TRBV6-6	TRBJ2-3	TRBD2	-	TGTGCCAGCACCGAATCGACTAGCGGGTATCCAGATACGCAGTATTTT	CASTESTSGYPDTQYF
TRBV5-4	TRBJ1-2	-	once	TGTGCCAGCAGCTTATCGGAATCGGGGAAAGCGGGCTACACCTTC	CASSLSESGKAGYTF
TRBV2	TRBJ1-4	-	-	TGTGCCAGCAGACCACAGAATTCCCATGAAAAACTGTTTTTT	CASRPQNSHEKLFF
TRBV4-3	TRBJ1-2	-	-	TGCGCCAGCAGCCAAGATTTAGCGGGAGGCGGCTACACCTTC	CASSQDLAGGGYTF
TRBV5-1	TRBJ1-4	-	-	TGCGCCAGCAGCGACAGGCCAAACATTGCAACTAATGAAAAACTGTTTTTT	CASSDRPNIATNEKLFF
TRBV5-1	TRBJ2-7	TRBD1	-	TGCGCCAGCAGCCCGGCGGTGGACAGGGCCTCCTACGAGCAGTACTTC	CASSPAVDRASYEQYF
TRBV7-8	TRBJ2-1	-	few	TGTGCCAGCTGCGACAGGAAAAGCTCCTACAATGAGCAGTTCTTC	CASCDRKSSYNEQFF
TRBV27	TRBJ1-4	TRBD1	once	TGTGCCAGCAGTCCCGACAGGGGGGTAAAACTGTTTTTT	CASSPDRGVKLFF
TRBV7-8	TRBJ1-4	TRBD1	-	TGTGCCAGCAGCCTAGGGGACAGTAATGAAAAACTGTTTTTT	CASSLGDSNEKLFF
TRBV7-2	TRBJ2-7	-	-	TGTGCCAGCAGCCAATCCGACTCCCGTCTCGAGCAGTACTTC	CASSQSDSRLEQYF
TRBV6-6	TRBJ2-7	-	-	TGTGCCAGCAGTTACTCGCAAGGGACCTACGAGCAGTACTTC	CASSYSQGTYEQYF
TRBV11-2	TRBJ1-1	-	-	TGTGCCAGCAGCTTGAGGGGGGGTCTAGACACTGAAGCTTTCTTT	CASSLRGGLDTEAFF
TRBV6-6	TRBJ2-7	-	-	TGTGCCAGCAGCGAGACAAGGGCCTACGAGCAGTACTTC	CASSETRAYEQYF
TRBV30	TRBJ1-4	TRBD1	large	TGTGCCTGGAGGAAGACAGGGGGATTTGAAAAACTGTTTTTT	CAWRKTGGFEKLFF
TRBV14	TRBJ1-5	-	-	TGTGCCAGCAGCCAAGGGGGACACCCCGGTCAGCCCCAGCATTTT	CASSQGGHPGQPQHF
TRBV5-1	TRBJ1-2	-	once	TGCGCCAGCAGCTTTAGGGGCAACTATGGCTACACCTTC	CASSFRGNYGYTF
TRBV9	TRBJ2-7	-	-	TGTGCCAGCAGCGTAGGTGGGAACGAGCAGTACTTC	CASSVGGNEQYF
TRBV4-3	TRBJ1-5	-	-	TGCGCCAGCAGCCAGCGAGGGCGGGACAAGAGGCAGCCCCAGCATTTT	CASSQRGRDKRQPQHF
TRBV7-8	TRBJ2-3	-	-	TGTGCCAGCACCCCCGGACCCAGGGAGGTTCCAGATACGCAGTATTTT	CASTPGPREVPDTQYF
TRBV5-1	TRBJ2-7	-	-	TGCGCCAGCGGCCCGGGTTTCGGCATGAGTTACGAGCAGTACTTC	CASGPGFGMSYEQYF
TRBV5-1	TRBJ1-4	TRBD1	-	TGCGCCAGCAGGGGGACAGGGGGCGACGAAAAACTGTTTTTT	CASRGTGGDEKLFF
TRBV19	TRBJ2-7	-	-	TGTGCCAGTAGTATTGGGCAGAGCTCCTACGAGCAGTACTTC	CASSIGQSSYEQYF
TRBV2	TRBJ2-3	TRBD2	few	TGTGCCAGCAGTCCCCCGACTAGCAGAGATACGCAGTATTTT	CASSPPTSRDTQYF
TRBV7-2	TRBJ1-3	-	few	TGTGCCAGCAGTGGGGGGGCTGGAAACACCATATATTTT	CASSGGAGNTIYF
TRBV4-3	TRBJ2-5	-	-	TGCGCCAGCAGCCAAGTCCTGCAAGAGACCCAGTACTTC	CASSQVLQETQYF
TRBV5-1	TRBJ2-3	-	-	TGCGCCAGCAGCTTGGTTTCGGGCTCCGACACAGATACGCAGTATTTT	CASSLVSGSDTDTQYF
TRBV18	TRBJ1-3	TRBD1	-	TGTGCCAGCTCACCCGAACAGGGGGACTCTGGAAACACCATATATTTT	CASSPEQGDSGNTIYF
TRBV10-3	TRBJ1-1	-	-	TGTGCCATCAGTGGCGCTCCTCAGGAGGGTTACACTGAAGCTTTCTTT	CAISGAPQEGYTEAFF
TRBV5-1	TRBJ2-7	TRBD1	-	TGCGCCAGCGGGACAGGGCCCTCCTACGAGCAGTACTTC	CASGTGPSYEQYF
TRBV9	TRBJ2-3	TRBD2	-	TGTGCCAGCAGCTTTCGGACTAGCGGGGATACGCAGTATTTT	CASSFRTSGDTQYF
TRBV5-4	TRBJ1-2	-	-	TGTGCCAGCAGCTTGGGGCGGACTAACTATGGCTACACCTTC	CASSLGRTNYGYTF
TRBV7-2	TRBJ2-5	-	-	TGTGCCAGCAGCGCCGAGCCCCAAGAGACCCAGTACTTC	CASSAEPQETQYF
TRBV19	TRBJ2-1	TRBD1	-	TGTGCCAGTAGTCCCCCAGGGGGCGATGAGCAGTTCTTC	CASSPPGGDEQFF
TRBV5-1	TRBJ1-3	-	few	TGCGCCAGCAGCTTGGGAGTGACAGACAGCTCTGGAAACACCATATATTTT	CASSLGVTDSSGNTIYF
TRBV10-3	TRBJ2-3	TRBD1	-	TGTGCCGTCAGGACCCGGGACAGGTTAGATACGCAGTATTTT	CAVRTRDRLDTQYF
TRBV9	TRBJ2-3	TRBD1	few	TGTGCCAGCAGCCTGACAGGGGAAGATACGCAGTATTTT	CASSLTGEDTQYF
TRBV10-1	TRBJ2-1	TRBD2	-	TGCGCCAGCAGAATTCCGGGACTAGCGGGGGGGCAGGAGCAGTTCTTC	CASRIPGLAGGQEQFF
TRBV7-2	TRBJ1-2	-	-	TGTGCCAGCAGCTTAGTTGGAGACGACTATGGCTACACCTTC	CASSLVGDDYGYTF